This T cell receptor (beta chain) was retrieved from a study of blood T cell repertoires in COVID-19. In its sample, this clone was seen a few times. Assay used: immunoSEQ multiplex PCR; TCRdb lists only in-frame clones, some missing. In the table there are some 260,000 clones, over 70% of which are singletons. Germline trimming cut 3 bases from V and 0 bases from J; bases unmatched to any gene: 5. Germline V gene sequence: CDR1 SGHRS, CDR2 YFSETQ. This CDR3 contains 15 residues. Sequenced material: peripheral blood. The TCR originated in a woman aged 80 or older with acute or convalescent COVID-19. V and J are TRBV5-1 and TRBJ1-1; 7 bases align to TRBD1. The CDR3 spells CASSWTGGLNTEAFF. CDR3 sequence (DNA): TGCGCCAGCAGCTGGACAGGAGGGCTGAACACTGAAGCTTTCTTT.